This T cell receptor beta chain was sequenced for a study of blood T cell repertoires in COVID-19 (dated by TCRdb to about 2020). Context from the whole study: Samples covering the acute and convalescent phases of COVID-19 were provided by collaborators in the United States, Italy and Spain. The material from the prospective study consisted of cDNA or gDNA derived from T cells, B-cell-depleted T cells, or PBMCs. Deeply sampled blood TCRbeta repertoires from subjects exposed to, actively infected with, or recovered from COVID-19 were included in the dataset. The repertoires were made available in a free public database intended to serve as a resource for research on the immune response to SARS-CoV-2. Samples were obtained from the ongoing ImmuneRACE study (first 160 participants) and from 1,254 subjects provided by 6 global collaborators. A de-identified subject ID, COVID-19 status, age in years and sex were almost always included in the sample metadata. HLA class I and class II types, where available, came from metadata supplied by the sample provider rather than from assay-based typing.

Each collaborating institution followed its own protocols to collect whole blood in K2EDTA tubes. For TCRbeta analysis, collaborators shipped samples in one of three forms: frozen whole blood, isolated PBMCs, or DNA extracted from either of those sample types. TCRbeta CDR3 regions were amplified from genomic DNA using the immunoSEQ Assay, a bias-controlled multiplex PCR. In the original analysis: The number of nucleated cells in each sample was estimated by amplification of reference gene primers within the assay. Sequence reads were collapsed and filtered to measure the absolute abundance of every unique TCRbeta CDR3 rearrangement. For each sample, productive Simpson clonality was calculated as the square root of Simpson's diversity index across productive rearrangements. The source is immuneACCESS, and TCRdb retained only in-frame sequences with V and J called. Part of the clones is not carried over; for the studies checked, unresolved V genes explain less than half of this, and the remainder is unexplained. That table is the source of V, J and clone size, and D and trimming were worked out from the DNA. The sample table contains 52,000 or so clones; only one count was recorded for around 80% of them. The top ten clonotypes cover about 2.6% of the sample.

Overall study outcomes, separate from this receptor: How much clinical and demographic metadata was included differed by source and by participant, and the metadata was provided uncurated.

The germline V gene (reference sequence) provides CDR1 MNHEY and CDR2 SMNVEV. Inclusive of the bounding cysteine and phenylalanine, the CDR3 is 15 residues long. The retained sequence is limited to the CDR3, 45 bases, with the frame set at the first base. After removal of 3 bases from V and 6 bases from J, the junction retains 11 bases not matched to a gene. A remark on this clone: Its recognized antigen is unknown. One base away there is no much larger clone; base qualities are not given.

The specimen sequenced was peripheral blood. This clonotype was obtained from a man aged 50 or older with acute or convalescent COVID-19. The chain joins TRBV27 to TRBJ2-7; TRBD2 fits 7 bases in the junction. The nucleotide sequence is TGTGCCAGCAGTTTGGGCGGGAGAGGGGCTAGCGAGCAGTACTTC. The resulting protein is CASSLGGRGASEQYF.